These 23 T cell receptor beta chains were sequenced from one sample in a study of OX40 agonist ivuxolimab in advanced cancers. The assay was immunoSEQ multiplex PCR, and TCRdb's table has in-frame clones only and misses some. In the table there are about 64,000 clones, 82% of which are singletons. The input for sequencing was CD4+ or CD8+ T cells sorted from blood, taken in a trial of the OX40 agonist ivuxolimab. Receptor source: an adult with an advanced solid tumor such as melanoma, head and neck, liver or kidney cancer.

The rearrangement uses TRBV11-2 and TRBJ1-2; D is unresolved. The CDR3 spans 13 residues. Per germline, CDR1 SGHAT and CDR2 FQNNGV. V was shortened by 5 bases and J by 0 bases, with 7 bases between the two germline ends. CDR3 sequence (DNA): TGTGCCAGCAGCATGGACTCTAACTATGGCTACACCTTC. Translated, it gives CASSMDSNYGYTF.

The chain joins TRBV5-4 to TRBJ2-1; 8 nucleotides match TRBD1. The CDR3 loop spans 15 amino acids. Looked up from germline, CDR1 is SGHNT and CDR2 is YYREEE (reference sequence). Germline trimming cut 4 bases from V and 1 base from J; bases unmatched to any gene: 4. The CDR3 loop is CASSGGQGSYNEQFF. In nucleotides, the CDR3 is TGTGCCAGCAGCGGAGGACAGGGATCCTACAATGAGCAGTTCTTC.

V is TRBV5-1 and J is TRBJ2-2; 11 bases line up with TRBD1. From germline, CDR1 is SGHRS and CDR2 YFSETQ. V lost 4 bases to trimming and J lost 4 bases; unmatched junction nucleotides: 6. The CDR3 runs 16 residues. In DNA, the CDR3 is TGCGCCAGCAGCGCCCCGGGACAGGGGGGCACCGGGGAGCTGTTTTTT. Its protein is CASSAPGQGGTGELFF.

J is TRBJ2-2 and V is TRBV6-6, with D possibly matching TRBD1 (7 bases). V was pared by 3 bases and J by 7 bases, with 15 bases between. CDR1 is MNHNY, CDR2 SVGAGI, per germline (reference sequence). The CDR3 sequence is 15 residues long. CDR3 in DNA: TGTGCCAGCAGTTATTCCAGGGGGACTGGCGGGGAGCTGTTTTTT. Its protein product is CASSYSRGTGGELFF.

Here the CDR3 reads CASSDLRGEGEQYF. CDR3 DNA: TGTGCCAGCAGTGATCTTCGGGGGGAGGGCGAGCAGTACTTC. This chain links TRBV2 with TRBJ2-7; 7 nucleotides line up with TRBD2. Germline CDR1 reads SNHLY; CDR2 reads FYNNEI. After removal of 3 bases from V and 6 bases from J, the junction contained 8 bases not matched to a gene. The CDR3 loop spans 14 amino acids.

V usage is TRBV30 and J usage is TRBJ1-1; 7 positions agree with TRBD1. V gave up 2 bases and J gave up 4 bases; unmatched junction bases: 7. Germline CDR1 reads GTSNPN; CDR2 reads SVGIG (reference sequence). The CDR3 is made up of 14 amino acids. As DNA, the CDR3 is TGTGCCTGGAGTCGTACAGGGGATGGCACTGAAGCTTTCTTT. As protein: CAWSRTGDGTEAFF. The variable domain in full, with the rest retrieved from reference TRBV30 and TRBJ1-1, is SQTIHQWPATLVQPVGSPLSLECTVEGTSNPNLYWYRQAAGRGLQLLFYSVGIGQISSEVPQNLSASRPQDRQFILSSKKLLLSDSGFYLCAWSRTGDGTEAFFGQGTRLTVV.

By sample fraction, this clone is medium-sized (0.01 to 0.1%). This chain uses TRBV7-8 with TRBJ2-7; D possibly matches TRBD1 or TRBD2 (7 bases each). V was cut by 6 bases and J by 5 bases, with 20 bases left in between. Germline values: CDR1 SGHVS, CDR2 FQNEAQ. The CDR3 totals 15 residues. The CDR3 bases are TGTGCCAGCAGGGGGGGAGGGACAGTGTACCACGAGCAGTACTTC. Its protein is CASRGGGTVYHEQYF.

This clone was counted a single time. The V and J genes are TRBV7-9 and TRBJ2-3; D might be TRBD1 (5 bases). The germline gives CDR1 SEHNR, CDR2 FQNEAQ (reference sequence). This CDR3 contains 17 residues. V gave up 0 bases and J gave up 1 base, with 14 bases separating them. CDR3 sequence reads: CASSLALQGIGTDTQYF. Here the CDR3 DNA reads TGTGCCAGCAGCTTAGCGCTTCAGGGCATAGGCACAGATACGCAGTATTTT.

The genes are TRBV7-9 and TRBJ2-2, with 12 nucleotides matching TRBD2. The CDR3 is 16 amino acids. Unmatched junction bases numbered 7, after V lost 5 bases and J lost 6 bases. Germline V gives CDR1 SEHNR, CDR2 FQNEAQ (reference sequence). The DNA for the CDR3 is TGTGCCAGCAGCACTCGGACTAGCGGGGTTTCCGGGGAGCTGTTTTTT. Translating gives CASSTRTSGVSGELFF.

The chain links TRBV5-4 to TRBJ1-6; D remains unclear. Trimming removed 4 bases from V and 7 bases from J, with 6 bases in between. Germline V gene data show CDR1 as SGHNT and CDR2 as YYREEE (reference sequence). CDR3 length: 12 residues. DNA of the CDR3: TGTGCCAGCAGCCGTAGCAATTCACCCCTCCACTTT. It yields the protein CASSRSNSPLHF. Complete variable domain (other parts from reference TRBV5-4 and TRBJ1-6): ETGVTQSPTHLIKTRGQQVTLRCSSQSGHNTVSWYQQALGQGPQFIFQYYREEENGRGNFPPRFSGLQFPNYSSELNVNALELDDSALYLCASSRSNSPLHFGNGTRLTVT.

This clone was found once. The CDR3, as DNA: TGCGCCAGCAGCTTGGGGGACAGACTAACCGACGAGCAGTACTTC. Its protein product is CASSLGDRLTDEQYF. The chain employs TRBV5-1 and TRBJ2-7, with 7 nucleotides matching TRBD1. There are 15 residues in the CDR3. V was clipped by 0 bases and J by 5 bases; unmatched bases: 8. Germline V gene data show CDR1 as SGHRS and CDR2 as YFSETQ. Filled out from reference TRBV5-1 and TRBJ2-7, the complete variable domain reads KAGVTQTPRYLIKTRGQQVTLSCSPISGHRSVSWYQQTPGQGLQFLFEYFSETQRNKGNFPGRFSGRQFSNSRSEMNVSTLELGDSALYLCASSLGDRLTDEQYFGPGTRLTVT.

The CDR3 coding sequence is TGTGCCTGGGGACTGGGGGGGCCCCGTCCGGGCACCGGGGAGCTGTTTTTT. Amino acids: CAWGLGGPRPGTGELFF. The V gene is TRBV30, the J gene TRBJ2-2; possible D gene TRBD2, 7 bases. The CDR3 is made up of 17 amino acids. V was pared by 5 bases and J by 4 bases, with 23 bases between. In germline, CDR1 is GTSNPN, CDR2 SVGIG (reference sequence).

The gene calls are TRBV30 and TRBJ2-5, with D possibly matching TRBD2 (6 bases). Germline V gene lookup returns CDR1 GTSNPN and CDR2 SVGIG (reference sequence). V was trimmed by 8 bases and J by 2 bases, leaving 12 bases between them. CDR3 length: 12 amino acids. CDR3 sequence: CALAPTQETQYF. As DNA, the CDR3 is TGTGCCCTAGCGCCTACGCAAGAGACCCAGTACTTC.

The rearrangement uses TRBV27 and TRBJ2-5, with D possibly being TRBD1 or TRBD2 (5 bases each). Per germline, CDR1 MNHEY and CDR2 SMNVEV (reference sequence). CDR3 length equals 14 residues. V was trimmed by 6 bases and J by 9 bases, leaving 20 bases between them. The CDR3 sequence is CASSLAGQEMSQYF. The CDR3 coding sequence is TGTGCCAGCAGCCTAGCCGGACAAGAGATGTCCCAGTACTTC.

This rearrangement joins TRBV5-1 to TRBJ1-5, with D unresolved. Germline V lookup: CDR1 SGHRS, CDR2 YFSETQ. The length of the CDR3 is 15 residues. Trimming stripped 0 bases from V and 3 bases from J, with 10 bases between. CDR3 amino acids: CASSLAPGSNQPQHF. DNA of the CDR3: TGCGCCAGCAGCTTGGCCCCCGGGTCCAATCAGCCCCAGCATTTT.

This chain connects TRBV11-3 to TRBJ2-3; TRBD1 agrees at 11 bases. The CDR3 extends over 17 amino acids. The ends lost 4 bases at V and 6 bases at J; junction bases unmatched: 12. Germline CDR1 reads SGHNT; CDR2 reads YENEEA. CDR3 bases: TGTGCCAGCAGCTCCCTCCCCGGACAGGGGGCTGCGGATACGCAGTATTTT. This encodes CASSSLPGQGAADTQYF.

This rearrangement joins TRBV7-2 to TRBJ2-3; 7 bases line up with TRBD2. The junction had 12 bases not matched to a gene; V was cut back by 5 bases and J by 4 bases. The CDR3 contains 16 residues. CDR1 SGHTA and CDR2 FQGNSA come from the germline V gene. The CDR3 sequence is CASSPRRAGEADTQYF. The CDR3, as DNA: TGTGCCAGCAGCCCTCGAAGGGCGGGGGAGGCAGATACGCAGTATTTT.

V is TRBV19 and J is TRBJ2-7; 13 positions match TRBD2. Germline CDR1 LNHDA, CDR2 SQIVND (reference sequence). The CDR3 has 16 amino acids. V shed 4 bases and J 4 bases; nucleotides not matched to a gene: 7. This chain's CDR3 is CASSTRLAGGLYEQYF. The CDR3 bases are TGTGCCAGTAGTACCAGACTAGCGGGGGGCCTATACGAGCAGTACTTC.

The rearrangement joins TRBV19 to TRBJ1-1, with D perhaps TRBD1 (6 bases). The CDR3 spans 14 residues. V shed 4 bases and J shed 0 bases, with 9 bases lying between them. Germline CDR1 and CDR2: LNHDA and SQIVND (reference sequence). This CDR3 is CASSTGQMNTEAFF. CDR3 nucleotide sequence: TGTGCCAGTAGTACTGGACAGATGAACACTGAAGCTTTCTTT.

The chain is built from TRBV6-1 and TRBJ2-3; 8 bases agree with TRBD1. Germline CDR1 MNHNS, CDR2 SASEGT. This CDR3 is 13 amino acids long. Trimming removed 4 bases from V and 6 bases from J; junction bases left unmatched: 3. The CDR3 sequence: CASSVNRGDTQYF. The DNA for the CDR3 is TGTGCCAGCAGTGTAAACAGGGGGGATACGCAGTATTTT.

V is TRBV9 and J is TRBJ2-2, with D unclear. V was trimmed by 4 bases and J by 7 bases, leaving 17 bases between them. The CDR3 is made up of 15 amino acids. CDR1 and CDR2 (germline): SGDLS, YYNGEE. CDR3 bases: TGTGCCAGCAGCCCGACTGCGACTCCTCACGGGGAGCTGTTTTTT. Translating it yields CASSPTATPHGELFF. Supplemented by reference TRBV9 and TRBJ2-2, the full variable domain reads DSGVTQTPKHLITATGQRVTLRCSPRSGDLSVYWYQQSLDQGLQFLIQYYNGEERAKGNILERFSAQQFPDLHSELNLSSLELGDSALYFCASSPTATPHGELFFGEGSRLTVL.

This chain links TRBV5-1 with TRBJ1-6; D is ambiguous. CDR1 SGHRS and CDR2 YFSETQ come from the germline V gene. Between the trimmed V and J ends, which lost 4 bases and 7 bases, there was a span of 15 bases. The CDR3 length is 15 residues. DNA of the CDR3: TGCGCCAGCAGCCCGGTTAATGTGGGGAATTCACCCCTCCACTTT. The encoded protein is CASSPVNVGNSPLHF.

This clone was seen just once. The CDR3 sequence is CASSPAAGGENIQYF. The CDR3 DNA sequence: TGTGCCAGCAGTCCCGCGGCGGGGGGGGAAAACATTCAGTACTTC. This rearrangement joins TRBV6-5 to TRBJ2-4, with TRBD2 identical over 9 bases. The trim removed 5 bases at V and 5 bases at J, leaving 7 bases unmatched. Germline-derived CDR1 and CDR2 are MNHEY and SVGAGI. The CDR3 is 15 residues long.